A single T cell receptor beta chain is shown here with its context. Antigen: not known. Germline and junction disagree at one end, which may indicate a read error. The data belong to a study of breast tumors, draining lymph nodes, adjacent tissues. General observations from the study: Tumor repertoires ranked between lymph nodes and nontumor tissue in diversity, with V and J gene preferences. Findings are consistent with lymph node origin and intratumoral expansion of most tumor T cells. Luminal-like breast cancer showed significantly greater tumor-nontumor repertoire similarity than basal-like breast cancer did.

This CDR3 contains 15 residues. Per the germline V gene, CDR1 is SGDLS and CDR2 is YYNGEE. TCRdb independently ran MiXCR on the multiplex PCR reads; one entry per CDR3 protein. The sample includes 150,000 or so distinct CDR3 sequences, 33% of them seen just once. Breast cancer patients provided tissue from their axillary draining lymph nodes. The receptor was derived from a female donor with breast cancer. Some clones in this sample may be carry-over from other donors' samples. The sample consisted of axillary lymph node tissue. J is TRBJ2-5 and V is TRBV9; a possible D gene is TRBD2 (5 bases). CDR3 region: CASSVDRASRETPYF. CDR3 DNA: TGTGCCAGTAGCGTAGATAGGGCTAGCCGAGAGACCCCGTACTTC.